The T cell receptor (beta chain) described here comes from a study of blood T cell repertoires in COVID-19. Study-level background: T cells, B-cell-depleted T cells, or PBMCs supplied cDNA or gDNA.

Per the authors' pipeline: Using reference gene primer amplification, nucleated cell counts were estimated. The method was immunoSEQ multiplex PCR; TCRdb's version includes in-frame clones alone and lacks a portion of them. Clone size and V and J calls were adopted from that table, with D and trimming inferred from the DNA. The data show 250,000 to 300,000 clones, just under 90% seen once. This clone has only one observation. J was trimmed by 4 bases and V by 2 bases; bases with no gene match: 4. This CDR3 has 15 amino acids. Germline loops: CDR1 SGHAT, CDR2 FQNNGV. Seattle's enrolled individuals joined amid active infection and were then monitored longitudinally.

Sequenced input: peripheral blood. This chain connects TRBV11-2 to TRBJ2-3; 9 bases line up with TRBD2. The sequence was obtained from a woman aged 25 to 39 with COVID-19, enrolled during active disease. CDR3 sequence: CASSLSGGRADTQYF. The CDR3 nucleotides are TGTGCCAGCAGCTTAAGCGGGGGGCGCGCAGATACGCAGTATTTT.